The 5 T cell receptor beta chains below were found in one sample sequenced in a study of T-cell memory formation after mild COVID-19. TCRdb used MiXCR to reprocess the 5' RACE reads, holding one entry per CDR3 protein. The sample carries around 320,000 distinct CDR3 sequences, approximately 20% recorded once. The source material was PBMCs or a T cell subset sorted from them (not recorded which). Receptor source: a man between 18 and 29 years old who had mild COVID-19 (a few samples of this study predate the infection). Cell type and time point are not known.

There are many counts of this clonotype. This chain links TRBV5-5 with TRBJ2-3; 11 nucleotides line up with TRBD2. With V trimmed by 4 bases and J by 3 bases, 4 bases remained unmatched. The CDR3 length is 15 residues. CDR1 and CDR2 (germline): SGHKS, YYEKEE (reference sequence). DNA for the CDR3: TGTGCCAGCAGCCCCAGGACTAGCGGGACAGATACGCAGTATTTT. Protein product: CASSPRTSGTDTQYF.

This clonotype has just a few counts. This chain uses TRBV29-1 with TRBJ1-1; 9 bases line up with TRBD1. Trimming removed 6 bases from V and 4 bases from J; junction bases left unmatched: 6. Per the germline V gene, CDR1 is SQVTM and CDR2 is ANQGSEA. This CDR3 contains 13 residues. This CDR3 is CSVAQGARTEAFF. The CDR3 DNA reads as TGCAGCGTCGCACAGGGGGCGCGCACTGAAGCTTTCTTT.

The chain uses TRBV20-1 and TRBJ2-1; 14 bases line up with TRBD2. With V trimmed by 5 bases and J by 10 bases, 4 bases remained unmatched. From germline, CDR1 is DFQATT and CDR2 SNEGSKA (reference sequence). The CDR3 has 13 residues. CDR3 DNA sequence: TGCAGTGCTGGACTAGCGGGGGGACTAGAGCAGTTCTTC. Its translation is CSAGLAGGLEQFF.

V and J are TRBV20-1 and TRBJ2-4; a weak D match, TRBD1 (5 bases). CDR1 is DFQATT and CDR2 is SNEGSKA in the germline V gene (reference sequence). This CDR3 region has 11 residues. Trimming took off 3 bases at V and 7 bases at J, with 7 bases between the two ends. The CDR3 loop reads CSARAGNIQYF. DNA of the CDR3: TGCAGTGCTAGGGCAGGGAACATTCAGTACTTC.

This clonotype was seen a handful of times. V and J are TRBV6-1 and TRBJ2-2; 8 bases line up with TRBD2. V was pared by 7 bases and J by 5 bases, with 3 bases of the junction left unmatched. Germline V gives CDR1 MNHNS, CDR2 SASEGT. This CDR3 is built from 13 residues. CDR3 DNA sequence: TGTGCCAGCACTGCTAGCGGGACCGGGGAGCTGTTTTTT. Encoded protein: CASTASGTGELFF.